A single sample gave rise to the 29 T cell receptor beta chains below, sequenced in a study of vaccination and CD4 T cells after COVID-19. Indicated treatment: 10-day PBMC culture with coronavirus spike peptide pools or control peptides (ViraFEST assay). The Oncomine TCR Beta short-read assay sequenced DNA from cultured CD4+ T cells. TCRdb processed the PCR reads anew with MiXCR; each CDR3 protein has one entry. The sample yields around 14,000 distinct CDR3 sequences, roughly a third seen once. These receptors' targets are unknown. Material for sequencing was cultured CD4+ T cells from blood. The receptors shown here come from a human donor with COVID-19.

This clonotype was detected only a few times. The chain recombines TRBV6-2 or TRBV6-3 with TRBJ2-1; 9 nucleotides match TRBD2. This CDR3 is built from 15 residues. In germline, CDR1 is MNHEY, CDR2 SVGEGT. The ends lost 7 bases at V and 4 bases at J; junction bases unmatched: 8. This CDR3 is CASNYAGGIYNEQFF. The CDR3 DNA follows: TGTGCCAGCAACTACGCGGGGGGGATATACAATGAGCAGTTCTTC.

A few counts support this clonotype. This chain links TRBV6-2 or TRBV6-3 with TRBJ1-5; 9 bases fit TRBD1. Germline assignment: CDR1 MNHEY and CDR2 SVGEGT. The J segment lost 6 bases and the V segment lost 6 bases, leaving 6 bases of the junction unmatched. CDR3 length: 14 amino acids. CDR3: CASSRDRARQPQHF. CDR3 bases: TGTGCCAGCAGCCGGGACAGGGCTCGTCAGCCCCAGCATTTT.

This clonotype was counted a few times. The V and J genes are TRBV12-3 or TRBV12-4 and TRBJ1-2; D unclear. V lost 5 bases and J 0 bases, leaving 7 bases between the germline ends. The CDR3 consists of 13 residues. CDR3: CASSRATNYGYTF. CDR3 coding DNA: TGTGCCAGCAGTCGGGCCACTAACTATGGCTACACCTTC.

V is TRBV24-1 and J is TRBJ2-1; 7 bases line up with TRBD2. Germline assignment: CDR1 KGHDR and CDR2 SFDVKD. The CDR3 runs to 14 residues. V lost 8 bases to trimming and J lost 7 bases; unmatched junction nucleotides: 10. CDR3 region: CATNGAGEGNEQFF. For the CDR3, the DNA is TGTGCCACCAATGGGGCTGGGGAGGGTAATGAGCAGTTCTTC.

The V gene is TRBV15, the J gene TRBJ2-1, with D possibly TRBD2 on 5 matching bases. Germline V lookup: CDR1 LNHNV, CDR2 YYDKDF (reference sequence). The CDR3 covers 13 residues. V was shortened by 8 bases and J by 4 bases, with 12 bases between the two germline ends. The CDR3 protein is CATGFGGYNEQFF. The DNA for the CDR3 is TGTGCCACCGGATTTGGCGGGTACAATGAGCAGTTCTTC. Using reference TRBV15 and TRBJ2-1 for the parts outside the CDR3, the full variable domain is DAMVIQNPRYQVTQFGKPVTLSCSQTLNHNVMYWYQQKSSQAPKLLFHYYDKDFNNEADTPDNFQSRRPNTSFCFLDIRSPGLGDTAMYLCATGFGGYNEQFFGPGTRLTVL.

The rearrangement uses TRBV30 and TRBJ2-5; tentatively, D is TRBD2 (6 bases). The CDR3 loop spans 15 amino acids. Germline V gene lookup returns CDR1 GTSNPN and CDR2 SVGIG (reference sequence). Trimming shortened V by 5 bases and J by 4 bases, and 20 bases separated the two germline ends. CDR3 amino acids: CAWGLGSGRGETQYF. The CDR3 bases are TGTGCCTGGGGTCTCGGGAGCGGCCGGGGAGAGACCCAGTACTTC.

In this sample, this clonotype turned up once. The chain uses TRBV29-1 and TRBJ2-7, with D perhaps TRBD1 (6 bases). The CDR3 sequence is 13 residues long. CDR1 is SQVTM and CDR2 is ANQGSEA in the germline V gene. V gave up 7 bases and J gave up 3 bases, with 16 bases separating them. CDR3 amino acids: CSAAYLRGYEQYF. CDR3 DNA sequence: TGCAGCGCCGCATACCTCAGGGGCTACGAGCAGTACTTC.

In this sample, this clonotype turned up a few times. The CDR3 here is CASSGLVELFF. DNA of the CDR3: TGCGCCAGCAGTGGTCTGGTGGAGCTGTTTTTT. This chain links TRBV10-2 with TRBJ2-2; D is undetermined. Germline CDR1 reads WSHSY; CDR2 reads SAAADI. CDR3 size: 11 residues. Trimming took 4 bases from V and 10 from J, leaving 7 bases between them.

Of note for this clonotype: At one of its ends the junction is not consistent with the germline gene, which may arise from a read error. This rearrangement joins TRBV6-1 to TRBJ2-7; D uncertain. This CDR3 has 16 amino acids. CDR1 MNHNS and CDR2 SASEGT come from the germline V gene. CDR3 sequence reads: CASNESMGFALYEQYF. In nucleotides, the CDR3 is TGTGCCAGCAATGAATCGATGGGATTTGCCCTCTACGAGCAGTACTTC.

This clonotype was counted once. The chain joins TRBV28 to TRBJ1-3; D gene uncertain. Germline V CDR1 and CDR2: MDHEN, SYDVKM. V lost 1 base and J lost 2, with 6 bases in between. CDR3 size: 14 residues. CDR3 sequence: CASSLLQAGNTIYF. Here the CDR3 DNA reads TGTGCCAGCAGTTTATTGCAGGCTGGAAACACCATATATTTT.

This chain links TRBV5-6 with TRBJ1-2; a possible D gene is TRBD1 (5 bases). Germline values: CDR1 SGHDT, CDR2 YYEEEE. V shed 1 base and J shed 5 bases, with 12 bases lying between them. CDR3 length: 14 residues. The CDR3 DNA reads TGTGCCAGCAGCTTGCAGGGCAGGACATATGGCTACACCTTC. This encodes CASSLQGRTYGYTF.

The rearrangement links TRBV11-2 to TRBJ1-3; D gene unclear. Germline CDR1 reads SGHAT; CDR2 reads FQNNGV. The CDR3 extends over 12 amino acids. V lost 3 bases, J lost 4 bases, and 4 bases lay in between. The DNA for the CDR3 is TGTGCCAGCAGCTTTCGAGGAAACACCATATATTTT. Translated, it gives CASSFRGNTIYF.

The sample holds a few counts of this clonotype. This chain uses TRBV11-2 with TRBJ2-5; tentatively, D is TRBD2 (6 bases). The V gene's germline CDR1 is SGHAT and CDR2 FQNNGV. The CDR3 totals 15 residues. V lost 0 bases and J 5 bases, leaving 13 bases between the germline ends. This CDR3 reads CASSLDGRPWETQYF. The DNA for the CDR3 is TGTGCCAGCAGCTTAGATGGGAGGCCTTGGGAGACCCAGTACTTC.

The chain recombines TRBV24-1 with TRBJ2-5; D not certain. This CDR3 has 13 residues. Germline V gene sequence: CDR1 KGHDR, CDR2 SFDVKD. V was trimmed by 3 bases and J by 7 bases, leaving 11 bases between them. The CDR3 protein is CATSDPARSTQYF. DNA of the CDR3: TGTGCCACCAGTGATCCCGCTAGATCGACCCAGTACTTC.

CDR3 loop: CASSFGETQYF. CDR3 DNA sequence: TGTGCCAGCAGCTTCGGGGAGACCCAGTACTTC. The chain recombines TRBV7-9 with TRBJ2-5, with D uncertain. CDR3 length: 11 amino acids. Trimming left V 3 bases short and J 5 bases short, with 4 bases between. The germline V gene encodes CDR1 SEHNR and CDR2 FQNEAQ (reference sequence).

This clonotype has a handful of counts. The chain couples TRBV15 to TRBJ2-5, with 9 bases matching TRBD2. Germline loops: CDR1 LNHNV, CDR2 YYDKDF (reference sequence). This CDR3 has 16 residues. J gave up 1 base and V 1 base, and 4 bases lay outside the gene matches. The CDR3 region has the DNA TGTGCCACCAGCAGAGGAAATAGCGGGGGCCAAGAGACCCAGTACTTC. Protein: CATSRGNSGGQETQYF.

This clonotype was observed a few times. The chain recombines TRBV14 with TRBJ1-1, with a possible D match to TRBD1 (6 bases). The CDR3 consists of 18 residues. The germline gives CDR1 SGHDN, CDR2 FVKESK. Trimming took off 0 bases at V and 0 bases at J, with 17 bases between the two ends. CDR3: CASSQDVVGTLLNTEAFF. The CDR3 DNA is TGTGCCAGCAGCCAAGACGTAGTAGGGACACTCCTGAACACTGAAGCTTTCTTT.

The chain employs TRBV6-1 and TRBJ2-5; D gene ambiguous. Germline V gene lookup returns CDR1 MNHNS and CDR2 SASEGT. There are 14 residues in the CDR3. V was trimmed by 2 bases and J by 0 bases, leaving 7 bases between them. The chain's CDR3 is CASSEQPYQETQYF. The CDR3 DNA follows: TGTGCCAGCAGTGAACAACCCTACCAAGAGACCCAGTACTTC.

This clonotype was observed a few times. This chain connects TRBV7-9 to TRBJ2-3; 7 bases align to TRBD2. Per germline, CDR1 SEHNR and CDR2 FQNEAQ (reference sequence). CDR3 length: 16 residues. Trimming took 3 bases from V and 4 from J; bases not matched to a gene: 10. The CDR3: CASSLTRGVVADTQYF. CDR3 nucleotides: TGTGCCAGCAGCTTGACTCGGGGGGTGGTGGCAGATACGCAGTATTTT.

By share of the sample, this clonotype is medium-sized. This chain uses TRBV6-1 with TRBJ1-6, with D tentatively TRBD1 (6 bases). This CDR3 is built from 15 residues. CDR1 and CDR2 (germline): MNHNS, SASEGT. V was pared by 5 bases and J by 9 bases, with 17 bases between. The CDR3 DNA sequence: TGTGCCAGCAGTCGGACAGCCGCTGATAGTTCACCCCTCCACTTT. Protein: CASSRTAADSSPLHF.

By its share, this clonotype is medium-sized. The chain combines TRBV27 with TRBJ1-5; 7 bases match TRBD1. The CDR3 consists of 18 residues. The trim removed 4 bases at V and 0 bases at J, leaving 12 bases unmatched. Germline V gene lookup returns CDR1 MNHEY and CDR2 SMNVEV (reference sequence). CDR3 in DNA: TGTGCCAGCAGTTCGTTCCGGGACAGTGATTATAGCAATCAGCCCCAGCATTTT. As protein: CASSSFRDSDYSNQPQHF.

This CDR3 reads CASSSWQTGDPEAFF. CDR3 nucleotide sequence: TGTGCCAGCAGTTCCTGGCAGACAGGGGACCCTGAAGCTTTCTTT. The rearrangement links TRBV27 to TRBJ1-1, with 8 bases matching TRBD1. CDR1 is MNHEY, CDR2 SMNVEV, per germline (reference sequence). The V and J ends lost 4 bases and 6 bases, in that order; junction bases with no gene match: 10. The CDR3 runs 15 residues.

The rearrangement links TRBV27 to TRBJ1-2; the match to TRBD1 covers 7 bases. The CDR3 is made up of 13 amino acids. Germline trimming cut 5 bases from V and 4 bases from J; bases unmatched to any gene: 4. In germline, CDR1 is MNHEY, CDR2 SMNVEV (reference sequence). For the CDR3, the DNA is TGTGCCAGCAGTCCGACAGGGACCTATGGCTACACCTTC. Translation: CASSPTGTYGYTF.

V gene TRBV6-1 combines with J gene TRBJ2-3; 7 nucleotides agree with TRBD1. After removal of 5 bases from V and 2 bases from J, the junction contained 7 bases not matched to a gene. Germline V CDR1 and CDR2: MNHNS, SASEGT. The CDR3 has 15 residues. Here the CDR3 reads CASSRRQGITDTQYF. The CDR3 DNA reads as TGTGCCAGCAGTAGGCGACAGGGAATCACAGATACGCAGTATTTT.

The chain couples TRBV20-1 to TRBJ2-3, with D unresolved. Germline V gene data show CDR1 as DFQATT and CDR2 as SNEGSKA (reference sequence). CDR3 length equals 15 residues. V lost 5 bases to trimming and J lost 0 bases, with 15 bases between them. As DNA, the CDR3 is TGCAGTGCTCCCAGACTTGCTATGAGCACAGATACGCAGTATTTT. This gives the protein CSAPRLAMSTDTQYF.

The V and J genes are TRBV18 and TRBJ1-2; a weak D match, TRBD1 (6 bases). V was cut by 5 bases and J by 6 bases, with 7 bases left in between. This CDR3 contains 11 residues. Germline CDR1 KGHSH, CDR2 LQKENI. In DNA form, the CDR3 reads TGTGCCAGCTCAAACAGGGATGGCTACACCTTC. Translated, it gives CASSNRDGYTF.

The chain combines TRBV20-1 with TRBJ1-1; 8 bases are shared with TRBD1. The CDR3 has 16 residues. V shed 1 base and J 2 bases; nucleotides not matched to a gene: 9. Germline CDR1 is DFQATT and CDR2 is SNEGSKA (reference sequence). The CDR3 spells CSARGRGRMGNTEAFF. Written as DNA, the CDR3 is TGCAGTGCTAGAGGCAGGGGGCGGATGGGAAACACTGAAGCTTTCTTT.

This clonotype was seen a single time. Its ends do not fully match the called genes, so a read error is possible. The J gene is TRBJ1-5, the V gene TRBV27; D gene ambiguous. This CDR3 spans 14 amino acids. Germline values: CDR1 MNHEY, CDR2 SMNVEV (reference sequence). The CDR3 region is CTSSFHGSNQPQHF. The DNA of the CDR3 is TGTACCAGCAGTTTCCACGGTAGCAATCAGCCCCAGCATTTT.

This clonotype was seen a few times. V usage is TRBV15 and J usage is TRBJ1-2; D might be TRBD1 (6 bases). The V end was cut by 0 bases, the J end by 7 bases, with 15 bases between. Germline lookup yields CDR1 LNHNV and CDR2 YYDKDF (reference sequence). This CDR3 spans 15 amino acids. This CDR3 is CATSRDLGAISGYTF. CDR3 coding DNA: TGTGCCACCAGCAGAGATTTGGGGGCGATCAGTGGCTACACCTTC. Together with reference TRBV15 and TRBJ1-2, the CDR3 gives the full variable domain: DAMVIQNPRYQVTQFGKPVTLSCSQTLNHNVMYWYQQKSSQAPKLLFHYYDKDFNNEADTPDNFQSRRPNTSFCFLDIRSPGLGDTAMYLCATSRDLGAISGYTFGSGTRLTVV.